The 8 T cell receptor beta chains below come from one sample, sequenced in a study of cytomegalovirus exposure and HLA in healthy donors. Primers: 60 Vbeta forward and 13 Jbeta reverse. Method: immunoSEQ multiplex PCR; TCRdb's copy keeps in-frame clones and lacks some. The table lists 140,000 to 150,000 clones, approximately 67% of them singletons. What was sequenced was PBMCs. These receptors all stem from an older woman in good health and CMV-seronegative.

This sequence joins TRBV7-9 and TRBJ2-5, with 8 bases aligning to TRBD2. Germline V gives CDR1 SEHNR, CDR2 FQNEAQ (reference sequence). J was trimmed by 1 base and V by 5 bases; bases with no gene match: 6. The CDR3 runs 15 residues. CDR3 in amino acids: CASSPGGTSQETQYF. The CDR3 DNA follows: TGTGCCAGCAGCCCTGGGGGGACTAGCCAAGAGACCCAGTACTTC.

This clone was found once. The chain links TRBV6-6 to TRBJ1-5; a possible D gene is TRBD1 (6 bases). V was clipped by 7 bases and J by 5 bases, with 18 bases between them. The CDR3 has 15 residues. Germline lookup yields CDR1 MNHNY and CDR2 SVGAGI (reference sequence). DNA of the CDR3: TGTGCCAGCAACAACGTCAGGGGTGGGGATCAGCCCCAGCATTTT. Amino acids: CASNNVRGGDQPQHF.

This clone was seen a few times. This rearrangement joins TRBV6-1 to TRBJ1-5, with 8 nucleotides matching TRBD1. This CDR3 is 15 amino acids long. Germline CDR1 and CDR2: MNHNS and SASEGT. V lost 6 bases and J lost 7; bases outside the gene matches: 11. The CDR3 DNA sequence: TGTGCCAGCAGCCCCGGACAGGGCACCCTACAGCCCCAGCATTTT. Its translation: CASSPGQGTLQPQHF.

Many counts were recorded for this clone. The J gene is TRBJ2-3, the V gene TRBV6-6; D is unresolved. Germline V gives CDR1 MNHNY, CDR2 SVGAGI (reference sequence). The ends were cut back, 0 bases at V and 4 bases at J, with 5 bases in the middle. The CDR3 loop spans 13 amino acids. The CDR3 bases are TGTGCCAGCAGTTACTCCATAGCAGATACGCAGTATTTT. Its protein product is CASSYSIADTQYF.

The rearrangement joins TRBV9 to TRBJ1-1; D perhaps matches TRBD1 (5 bases). Trimming cost V 1 base and J 3 bases, with 10 bases left between them. The germline CDR1 and CDR2 sequences are SGDLS and YYNGEE. The CDR3 length is 14 residues. CDR3 nucleotide sequence: TGTGCCAGCAGCGTACAGGGCTGGGACACTGAAGCTTTCTTT. Amino acids: CASSVQGWDTEAFF.

The gene calls are TRBV7-8 and TRBJ1-5; D gene unclear. Germline values: CDR1 SGHVS, CDR2 FQNEAQ. The CDR3 loop spans 14 amino acids. V was shortened by 5 bases and J by 3 bases, with 11 bases between the two germline ends. The DNA of the CDR3 is TGTGCCAGCAGCCTCGGGAGCCCCAATCAGCCCCAGCATTTT. Protein product: CASSLGSPNQPQHF.

The rearrangement uses TRBV4-3 and TRBJ1-2; 9 bases map to TRBD1. The germline CDR1 and CDR2 sequences are LGHNA and YSLEER. This CDR3 has 13 amino acids. Unmatched junction bases numbered 4, after V lost 6 bases and J lost 5 bases. The DNA of the CDR3 is TGCGCCAGCAGTCCCGACAGGGGGTATGGCTACACCTTC. It yields the protein CASSPDRGYGYTF.

This clone came up a few times. The V and J genes are TRBV28 and TRBJ1-5; D gene ambiguous. In germline, CDR1 is MDHEN, CDR2 SYDVKM. The V end lost 6 bases, the J end lost 4 bases, and 7 bases lay between the germline ends. The CDR3 consists of 12 residues. The CDR3 here is CASRTWNQPQHF. In nucleotides, the CDR3 is TGTGCCAGCAGGACATGGAATCAGCCCCAGCATTTT.